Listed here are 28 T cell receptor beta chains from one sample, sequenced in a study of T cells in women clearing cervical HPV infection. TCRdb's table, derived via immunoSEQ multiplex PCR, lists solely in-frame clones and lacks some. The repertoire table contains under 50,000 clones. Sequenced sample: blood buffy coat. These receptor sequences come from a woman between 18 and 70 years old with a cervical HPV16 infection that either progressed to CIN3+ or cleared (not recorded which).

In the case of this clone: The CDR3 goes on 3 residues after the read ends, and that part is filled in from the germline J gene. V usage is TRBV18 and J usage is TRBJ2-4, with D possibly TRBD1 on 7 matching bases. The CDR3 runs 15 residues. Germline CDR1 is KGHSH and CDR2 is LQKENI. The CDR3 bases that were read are TGTGCCAGCTCGCGGGGACAGCCTAGTCCCGGTGGT. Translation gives CASSRGQPSPGG. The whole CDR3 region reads CASSRGQPSPGGQYF.

The CDR3 is CASSRRTGVVGYTF. The CDR3 DNA, read in part, is TGTGCCAGCAGCCGCCGGACAGGTGTAGTCGGC. This chain joins TRBV14 and TRBJ1-2; TRBD1 aligns across 7 bases. The read gets to within 3 residues of the CDR3 end, and the germline J gene fills in the rest. This CDR3 is built from 14 residues. The germline V gene encodes CDR1 SGHDN and CDR2 FVKESK.

The sequenced part of the CDR3 DNA is TGTGCCAGCAGCTTAACGGTTGGGGGGGACAATGAG. This codes for CASSLTVGGDNE. From start to end, the CDR3 is CASSLTVGGDNEQFF. This chain connects TRBV7-3 to TRBJ2-1; 7 nucleotides match TRBD2. The CDR3 extends 3 residues past the end of the read, so its final part is completed from the germline J gene. The CDR3 spans 15 residues. Looked up from germline, CDR1 is SGHTA and CDR2 is FQGTGA. Trimming at V came to 0 bases and at J to 5 bases, leaving 4 bases not matched to a gene.

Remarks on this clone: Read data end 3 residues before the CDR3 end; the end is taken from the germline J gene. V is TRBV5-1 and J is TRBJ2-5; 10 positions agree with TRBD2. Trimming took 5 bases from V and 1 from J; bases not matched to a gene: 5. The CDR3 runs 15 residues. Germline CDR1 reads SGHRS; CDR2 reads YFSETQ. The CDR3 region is CASRSSGGAQETQYF. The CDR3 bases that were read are TGCGCCAGCAGGTCTAGCGGGGGAGCCCAAGAGACC. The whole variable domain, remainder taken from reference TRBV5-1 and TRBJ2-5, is KAGVTQTPRYLIKTRGQQVTLSCSPISGHRSVSWYQQTPGQGLQFLFEYFSETQRNKGNFPGRFSGRQFSNSRSEMNVSTLELGDSALYLCASRSSGGAQETQYFGPGTRLLVL.

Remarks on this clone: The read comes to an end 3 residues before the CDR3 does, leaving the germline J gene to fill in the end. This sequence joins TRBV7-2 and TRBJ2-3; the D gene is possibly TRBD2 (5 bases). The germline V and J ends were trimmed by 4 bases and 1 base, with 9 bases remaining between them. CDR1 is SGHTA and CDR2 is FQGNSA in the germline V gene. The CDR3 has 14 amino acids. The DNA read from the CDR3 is TGTGCCAGCAGCTCCCCAGCGGGCACAGATACG. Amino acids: CASSSPAGTDT. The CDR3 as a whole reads CASSSPAGTDTQYF.

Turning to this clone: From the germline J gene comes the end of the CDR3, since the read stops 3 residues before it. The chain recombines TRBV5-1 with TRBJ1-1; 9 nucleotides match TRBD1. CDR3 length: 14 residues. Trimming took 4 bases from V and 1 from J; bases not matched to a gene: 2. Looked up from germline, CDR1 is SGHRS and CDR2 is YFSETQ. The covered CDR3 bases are TGCGCCAGCAGCCGACAGGGGGGGAACACTGAA. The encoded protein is CASSRQGGNTE. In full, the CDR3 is CASSRQGGNTEAFF.

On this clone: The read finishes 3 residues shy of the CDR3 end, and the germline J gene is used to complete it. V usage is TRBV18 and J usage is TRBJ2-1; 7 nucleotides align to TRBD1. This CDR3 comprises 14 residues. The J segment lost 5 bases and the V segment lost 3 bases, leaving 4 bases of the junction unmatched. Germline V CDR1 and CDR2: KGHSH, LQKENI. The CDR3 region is CASSPPTGHNEQFF. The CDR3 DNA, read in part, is TGTGCCAGCTCACCCCCGACAGGGCACAATGAG.

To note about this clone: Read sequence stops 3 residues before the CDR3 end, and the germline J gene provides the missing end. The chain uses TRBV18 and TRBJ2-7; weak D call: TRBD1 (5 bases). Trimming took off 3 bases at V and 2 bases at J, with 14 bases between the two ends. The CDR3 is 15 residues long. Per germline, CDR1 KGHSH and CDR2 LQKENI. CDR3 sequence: CASSPSQSGPYEQYF. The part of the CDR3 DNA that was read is TGTGCCAGCTCACCCAGTCAATCAGGGCCCTACGAG.

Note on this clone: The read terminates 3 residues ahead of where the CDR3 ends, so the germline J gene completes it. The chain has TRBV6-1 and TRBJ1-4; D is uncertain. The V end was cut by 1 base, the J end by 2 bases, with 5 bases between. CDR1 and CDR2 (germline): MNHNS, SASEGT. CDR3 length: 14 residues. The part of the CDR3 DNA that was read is TGTGCCAGCAGTGAAGTCAGGACTAATGAAAAA. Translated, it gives CASSEVRTNEK. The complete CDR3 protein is CASSEVRTNEKLFF.

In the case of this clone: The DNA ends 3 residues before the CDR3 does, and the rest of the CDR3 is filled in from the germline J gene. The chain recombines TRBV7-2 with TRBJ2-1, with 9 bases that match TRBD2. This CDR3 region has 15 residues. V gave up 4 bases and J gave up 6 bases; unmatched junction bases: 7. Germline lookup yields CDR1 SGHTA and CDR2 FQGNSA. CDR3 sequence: CASSSPGTSLNEQFF. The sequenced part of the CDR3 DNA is TGTGCCAGCAGCTCCCCCGGGACTAGCCTCAATGAG. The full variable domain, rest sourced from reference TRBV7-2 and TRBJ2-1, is GAGVSQSPSNKVTEKGKDVELRCDPISGHTALYWYRQSLGQGLEFLIYFQGNSAPDKSGLPSDRFSAERTGGSVSTLTIQRTQQEDSAVYLCASSSPGTSLNEQFFGPGTRLTVL.

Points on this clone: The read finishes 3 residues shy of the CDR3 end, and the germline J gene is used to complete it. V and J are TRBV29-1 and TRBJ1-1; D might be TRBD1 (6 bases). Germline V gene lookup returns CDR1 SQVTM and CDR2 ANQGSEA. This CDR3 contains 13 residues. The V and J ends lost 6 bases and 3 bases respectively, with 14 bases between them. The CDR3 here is CSVGGGGDTEAFF. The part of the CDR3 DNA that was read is TGCAGCGTCGGAGGGGGGGGAGACACTGAA.

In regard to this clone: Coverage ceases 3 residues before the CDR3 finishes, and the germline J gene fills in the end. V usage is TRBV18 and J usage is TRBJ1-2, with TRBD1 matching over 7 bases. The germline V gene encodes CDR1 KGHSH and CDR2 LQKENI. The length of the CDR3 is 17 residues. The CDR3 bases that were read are TGTGCCAGCTCAATGGGACAGCCGGGACTAGCGGGCAATGAC. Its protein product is CASSMGQPGLAGND. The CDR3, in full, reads CASSMGQPGLAGNDYTF.

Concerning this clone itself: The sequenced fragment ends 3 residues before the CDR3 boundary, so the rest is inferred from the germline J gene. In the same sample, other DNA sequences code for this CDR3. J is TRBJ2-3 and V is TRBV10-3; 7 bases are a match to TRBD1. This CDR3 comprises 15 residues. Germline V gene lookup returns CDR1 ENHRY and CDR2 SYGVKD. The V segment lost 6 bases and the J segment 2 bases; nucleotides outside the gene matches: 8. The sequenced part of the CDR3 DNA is TGTGCCATCAGGGGTAGGGGACAGATCACAGATACG. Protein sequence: CAIRGRGQITDT. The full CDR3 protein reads CAIRGRGQITDTQYF.

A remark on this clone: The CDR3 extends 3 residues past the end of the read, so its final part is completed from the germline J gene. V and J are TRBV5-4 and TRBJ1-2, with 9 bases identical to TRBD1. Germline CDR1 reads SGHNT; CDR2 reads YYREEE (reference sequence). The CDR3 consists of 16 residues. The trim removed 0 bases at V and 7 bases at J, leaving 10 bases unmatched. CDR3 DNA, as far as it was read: TGTGCCAGCAGCTTGGATATCACAGGGGGCGTGGGTGGC. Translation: CASSLDITGGVGG. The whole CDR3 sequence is CASSLDITGGVGGYTF.

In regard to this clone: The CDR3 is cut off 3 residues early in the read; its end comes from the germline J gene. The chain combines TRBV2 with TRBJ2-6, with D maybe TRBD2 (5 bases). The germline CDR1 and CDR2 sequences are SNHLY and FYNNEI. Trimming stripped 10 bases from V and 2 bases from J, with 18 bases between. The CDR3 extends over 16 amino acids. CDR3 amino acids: CANLPRGLTGANVLTF. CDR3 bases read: TGTGCCAACCTCCCCCGGGGTCTCACTGGGGCCAACGTC.

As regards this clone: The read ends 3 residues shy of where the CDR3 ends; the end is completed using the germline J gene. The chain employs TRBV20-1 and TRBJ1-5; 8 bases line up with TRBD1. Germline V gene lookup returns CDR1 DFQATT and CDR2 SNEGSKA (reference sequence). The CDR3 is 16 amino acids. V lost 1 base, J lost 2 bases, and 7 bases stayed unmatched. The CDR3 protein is CSARAQGAGGNQPQHF. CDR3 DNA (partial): TGCAGTGCTAGAGCCCAGGGGGCAGGAGGCAATCAGCCC.

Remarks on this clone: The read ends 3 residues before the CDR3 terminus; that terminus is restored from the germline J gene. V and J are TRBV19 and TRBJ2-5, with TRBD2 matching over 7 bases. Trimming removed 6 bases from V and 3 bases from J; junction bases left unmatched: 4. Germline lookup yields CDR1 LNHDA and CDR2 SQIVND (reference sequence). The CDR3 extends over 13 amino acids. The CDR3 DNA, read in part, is TGTGCCAGTAGACAGAGCGGGGAAGAGACC. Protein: CASRQSGEET. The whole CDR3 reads CASRQSGEETQYF.

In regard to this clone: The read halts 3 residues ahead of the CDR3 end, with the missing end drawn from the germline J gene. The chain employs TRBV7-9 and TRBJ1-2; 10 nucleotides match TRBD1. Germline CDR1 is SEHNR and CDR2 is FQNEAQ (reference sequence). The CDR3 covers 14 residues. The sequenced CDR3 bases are TGTGCCAGCAGCTTAGTGGGGACAGGGGCTGAC. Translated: CASSLVGTGAD. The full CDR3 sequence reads CASSLVGTGADYTF.

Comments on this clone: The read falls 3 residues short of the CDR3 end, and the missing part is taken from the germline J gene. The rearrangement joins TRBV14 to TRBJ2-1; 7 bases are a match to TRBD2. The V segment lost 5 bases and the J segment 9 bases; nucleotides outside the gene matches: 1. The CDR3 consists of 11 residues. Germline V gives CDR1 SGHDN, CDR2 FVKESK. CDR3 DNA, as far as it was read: TGTGCCAGCAGCGGCGGGGGTGAG. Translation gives CASSGGGE. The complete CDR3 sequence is CASSGGGEQFF.

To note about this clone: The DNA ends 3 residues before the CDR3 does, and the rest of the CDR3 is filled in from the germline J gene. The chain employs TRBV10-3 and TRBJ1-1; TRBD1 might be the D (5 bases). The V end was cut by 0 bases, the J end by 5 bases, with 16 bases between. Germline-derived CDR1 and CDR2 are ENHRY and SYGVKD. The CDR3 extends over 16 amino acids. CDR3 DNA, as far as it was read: TGTGCCATCAGTGAGTCAAGGGGTTCGTTCTCGACTGAA. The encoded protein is CAISESRGSFSTE. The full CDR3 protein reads CAISESRGSFSTEAFF.

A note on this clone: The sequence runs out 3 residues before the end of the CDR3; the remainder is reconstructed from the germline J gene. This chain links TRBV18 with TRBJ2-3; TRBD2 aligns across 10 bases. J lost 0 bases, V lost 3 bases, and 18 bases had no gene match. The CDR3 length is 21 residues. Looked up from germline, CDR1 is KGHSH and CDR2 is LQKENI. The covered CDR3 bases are TGTGCCAGCTCACCCACCAGGGGTAGCGGGAGGTTCTCCCCCAGCACAGATACG. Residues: CASSPTRGSGRFSPSTDT. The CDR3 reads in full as CASSPTRGSGRFSPSTDTQYF.

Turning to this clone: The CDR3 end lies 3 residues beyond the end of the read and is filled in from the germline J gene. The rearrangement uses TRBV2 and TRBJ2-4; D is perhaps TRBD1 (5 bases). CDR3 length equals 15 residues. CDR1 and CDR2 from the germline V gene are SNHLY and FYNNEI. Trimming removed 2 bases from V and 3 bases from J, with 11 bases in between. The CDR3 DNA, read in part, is TGTGCCAGCAGTGAATTTCAGGGTATCAAAAACATT. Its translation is CASSEFQGIKNI. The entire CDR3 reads CASSEFQGIKNIQYF. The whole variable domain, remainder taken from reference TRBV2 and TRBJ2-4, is EPEVTQTPSHQVTQMGQEVILRCVPISNHLYFYWYRQILGQKVEFLVSFYNNEISEKSEIFDDQFSVERPDGSNFTLKIRSTKLEDSAMYFCASSEFQGIKNIQYFGAGTRLSVL.

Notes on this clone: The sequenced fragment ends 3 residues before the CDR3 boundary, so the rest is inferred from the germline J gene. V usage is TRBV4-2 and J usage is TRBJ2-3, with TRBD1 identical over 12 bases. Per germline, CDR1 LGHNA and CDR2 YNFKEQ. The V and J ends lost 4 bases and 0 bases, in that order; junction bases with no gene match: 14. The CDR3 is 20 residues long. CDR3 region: CASSPRDRGREGESTDTQYF. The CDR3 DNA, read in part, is TGTGCCAGCAGCCCCCGGGACAGGGGGCGGGAGGGAGAGAGCACAGATACG.

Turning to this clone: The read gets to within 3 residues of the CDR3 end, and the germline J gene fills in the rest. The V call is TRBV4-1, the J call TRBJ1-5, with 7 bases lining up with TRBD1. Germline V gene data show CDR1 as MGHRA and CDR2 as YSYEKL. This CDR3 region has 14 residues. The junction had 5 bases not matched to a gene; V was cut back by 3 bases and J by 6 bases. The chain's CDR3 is CASSHRQGGQPQHF. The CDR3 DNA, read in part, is TGCGCCAGCAGCCATAGACAGGGCGGTCAGCCC.

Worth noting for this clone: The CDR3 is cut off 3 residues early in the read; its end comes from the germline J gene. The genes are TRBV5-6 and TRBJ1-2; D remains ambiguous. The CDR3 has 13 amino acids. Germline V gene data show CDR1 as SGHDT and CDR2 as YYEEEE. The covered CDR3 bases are TGTGCCAGCAGCTTGGCTAACTCCTACGAC. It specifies CASSLANSYD. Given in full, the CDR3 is CASSLANSYDYTF. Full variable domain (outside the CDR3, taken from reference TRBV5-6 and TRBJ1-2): DAGVTQSPTHLIKTRGQQVTLRCSPKSGHDTVSWYQQALGQGPQFIFQYYEEEERQRGNFPDRFSGHQFPNYSSELNVNALLLGDSALYLCASSLANSYDYTFGSGTRLTVV.

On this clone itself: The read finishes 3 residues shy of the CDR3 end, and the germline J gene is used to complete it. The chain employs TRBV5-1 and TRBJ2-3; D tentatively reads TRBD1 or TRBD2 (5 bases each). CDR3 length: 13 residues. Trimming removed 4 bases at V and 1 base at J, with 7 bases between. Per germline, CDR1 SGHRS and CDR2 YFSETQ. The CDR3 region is CASSRGGTDTQYF. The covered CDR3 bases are TGCGCCAGCAGCAGGGGAGGCACAGATACG.

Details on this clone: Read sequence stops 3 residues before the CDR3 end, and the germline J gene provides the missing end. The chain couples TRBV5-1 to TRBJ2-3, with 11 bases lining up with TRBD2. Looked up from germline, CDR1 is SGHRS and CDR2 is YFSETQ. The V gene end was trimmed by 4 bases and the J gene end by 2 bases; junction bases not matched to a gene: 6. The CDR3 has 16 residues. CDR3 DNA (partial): TGCGCCAGCAGCGCCCTAGCGGGGGGCTTCACAGATACG. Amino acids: CASSALAGGFTDT. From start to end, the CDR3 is CASSALAGGFTDTQYF.

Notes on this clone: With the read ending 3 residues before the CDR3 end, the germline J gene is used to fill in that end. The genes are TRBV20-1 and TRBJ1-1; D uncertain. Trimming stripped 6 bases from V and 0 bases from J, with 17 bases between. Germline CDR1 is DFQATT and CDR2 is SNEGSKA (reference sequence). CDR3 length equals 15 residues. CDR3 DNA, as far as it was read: TGCAGTGCGACCAGAGGTCCGGGGATGAACACTGAA. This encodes CSATRGPGMNTE. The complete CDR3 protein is CSATRGPGMNTEAFF.